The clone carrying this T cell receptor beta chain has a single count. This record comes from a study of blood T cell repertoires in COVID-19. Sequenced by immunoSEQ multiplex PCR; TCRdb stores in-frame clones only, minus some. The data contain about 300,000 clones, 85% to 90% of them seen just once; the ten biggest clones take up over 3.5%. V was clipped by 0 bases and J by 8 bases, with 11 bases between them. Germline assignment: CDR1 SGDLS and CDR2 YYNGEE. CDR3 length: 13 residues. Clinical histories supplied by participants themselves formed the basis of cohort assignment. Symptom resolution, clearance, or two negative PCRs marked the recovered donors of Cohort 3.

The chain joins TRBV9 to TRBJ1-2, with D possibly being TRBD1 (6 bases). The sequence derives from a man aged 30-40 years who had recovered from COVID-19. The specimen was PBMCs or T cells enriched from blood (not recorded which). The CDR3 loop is CASSVVAGEGYTF. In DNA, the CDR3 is TGTGCCAGCAGCGTAGTGGCAGGGGAAGGCTACACCTTC. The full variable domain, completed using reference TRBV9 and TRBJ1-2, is DSGVTQTPKHLITATGQRVTLRCSPRSGDLSVYWYQQSLDQGLQFLIQYYNGEERAKGNILERFSAQQFPDLHSELNLSSLELGDSALYFCASSVVAGEGYTFGSGTRLTVV.